Sequencing of this TCR beta chain was carried out in a study of CD8 T cells in ankylosing spondylitis. This clonotype was detected ten times or more. One end of the junction fails to match germline, which may point to a read error. TCRdb passed the 5' RACE reads through MiXCR, listing each CDR3 protein once. Of approximately 220,000 distinct CDR3 sequences in the sample, roughly 25% were seen once. The CDR3 runs 14 residues. Germline V gene lookup returns CDR1 DFQATT and CDR2 SNEGSKA (reference sequence). The source of this sequence is a male donor with ankylosing spondylitis or in good health (not recorded which). This chain uses TRBV20-1 with TRBJ2-7; 9 bases fit TRBD2. The specimen sequenced was blood, either unsorted or a sorted T cell fraction (not recorded which). CDR3 in amino acids: CSASSGTSSHEQYF. The CDR3 DNA follows: TGCAGTGCTAGCTCCGGGACTAGCTCCCACGAGCAGTACTTC.